The 5 T cell receptor beta chains below all came from one sample that was sequenced in a study of T cell repertoires in cytomegalovirus infection. Using its own MiXCR run on the reads, TCRdb lists one record per CDR3 protein. The profile shows about half a million distinct CDR3 sequences, roughly 34% of them singletons. These receptors' antigens are unknown. The sample consisted of cultured PBMCs, taken from culture after CMV antigen stimulation. These receptors all come from a human donor in good health (CMV status not recorded). Some clones in this sample may be carry-over from other donors' samples.

The chain combines TRBV24-1 with TRBJ2-5, with D unresolved. Germline CDR1 is KGHDR and CDR2 is SFDVKD. The CDR3 runs to 13 residues. Trimming took off 4 bases at V and 5 bases at J, with 10 bases between the two ends. The CDR3 DNA is TGTGCCACCAGTGAGCCGGCCCGGGAGACCCAGTACTTC. This gives the protein CATSEPARETQYF.

The chain links TRBV19 to TRBJ2-1; TRBD2 matches 9 bases. Germline CDR1 is LNHDA and CDR2 is SQIVND (reference sequence). V lost 9 bases and J lost 9; bases outside the gene matches: 12. The CDR3 runs 14 residues. CDR3 coding DNA: TGTGCCAGCTGTCCTAGCGGGATTAGCGGTGAGCAGTTCTTC. Translated: CASCPSGISGEQFF.

This clonotype was seen a handful of times. The rearrangement joins TRBV7-7 to TRBJ2-7, with 10 bases fitting TRBD2. Germline-derived CDR1 and CDR2 are SSHAT and FNYEAQ (reference sequence). CDR3 length: 14 amino acids. The CDR3 region has the DNA TGTGCTAGCAGCCCTGTTAGCGGGAGGATCGAGCAGTACGTC. The encoded protein is CASSPVSGRIEQYV.

The chain is built from TRBV20-1 and TRBJ1-2; D not resolved. The CDR3 has 14 residues. Germline lookup yields CDR1 DFQATT and CDR2 SNEGSKA (reference sequence). Trimming stripped 5 bases from V and 4 bases from J, with 17 bases between. DNA for the CDR3: TGCAGTGCTTATGACTCTGTTCGCTCCTATGGCTACACCTTC. Protein sequence: CSAYDSVRSYGYTF.

This clonotype was recorded a few times. The chain combines TRBV5-4 with TRBJ2-7, with a weak D call TRBD1 (6 bases). The CDR3 is made up of 16 amino acids. The V gene's germline CDR1 is SGHNT and CDR2 YYREEE (reference sequence). Trimming removed 3 bases from V and 0 bases from J, with 16 bases in between. CDR3: CASSSTGPRSSYEQYF. In DNA form, the CDR3 reads TGTGCCAGCAGCTCAACAGGGCCTCGCAGCTCCTACGAGCAGTACTTC.